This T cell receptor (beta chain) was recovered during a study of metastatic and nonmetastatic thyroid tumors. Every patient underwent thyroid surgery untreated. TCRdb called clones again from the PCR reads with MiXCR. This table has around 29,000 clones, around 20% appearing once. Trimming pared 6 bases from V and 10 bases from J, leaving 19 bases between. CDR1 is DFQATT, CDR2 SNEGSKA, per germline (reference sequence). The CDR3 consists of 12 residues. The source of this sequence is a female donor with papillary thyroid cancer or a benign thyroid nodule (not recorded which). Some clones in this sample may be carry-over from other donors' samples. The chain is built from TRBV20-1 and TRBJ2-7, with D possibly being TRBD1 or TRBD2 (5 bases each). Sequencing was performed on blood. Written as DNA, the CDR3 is TGCAGTGCGGAAGGGACCGACAAGCGTCAGTACTTC. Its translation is CSAEGTDKRQYF.